There are a few counts of the clone carrying this T cell receptor beta chain. Its antigen is not known. This entry comes from a study of a mutant IDH1 vaccine in newly diagnosed glioma. Study-wide context: The vaccination schedule gave patients eight doses in weeks 1, 3, 5, 7, 11, 15, 19 and 23. Beforehand, treatment had been radiotherapy, temozolomide, or both; the majority received both. The study, taken as a whole, reports: Pseudoprogression showed no apparent link to changes in top peripheral T cell clonotypes.

TCRdb keeps only in-frame clones here, not all; method: immunoSEQ multiplex PCR. The sample has under 95,000 clones, 90% to 95% seen once. Sample time point: week 5, during vaccination. In every dose of vaccine, 300 ug of mutant IDH1 20-mer peptide was given alongside topical imiquimod. New WHO grade 3 or 4 IDH1-mutant, ATRX-lost astrocytomas were present in all donors. The germline gives CDR1 MNHEY, CDR2 SVGAGI. The germline V and J ends were trimmed by 6 bases and 4 bases, with 12 bases remaining between them. The CDR3 is 13 amino acids. The V and J genes are TRBV6-5 and TRBJ1-1, with a weak D call TRBD1 (5 bases). The receptor's source is a woman aged 45-59 years with glioma. The sample here was PBMCs, taken from a glioma patient whose treatment included an IDH1 peptide vaccine. The CDR3 sequence is CASRLQGGTEAFF. The CDR3 DNA is TGTGCCAGCAGGCTGCAGGGTGGCACTGAAGCTTTCTTT.